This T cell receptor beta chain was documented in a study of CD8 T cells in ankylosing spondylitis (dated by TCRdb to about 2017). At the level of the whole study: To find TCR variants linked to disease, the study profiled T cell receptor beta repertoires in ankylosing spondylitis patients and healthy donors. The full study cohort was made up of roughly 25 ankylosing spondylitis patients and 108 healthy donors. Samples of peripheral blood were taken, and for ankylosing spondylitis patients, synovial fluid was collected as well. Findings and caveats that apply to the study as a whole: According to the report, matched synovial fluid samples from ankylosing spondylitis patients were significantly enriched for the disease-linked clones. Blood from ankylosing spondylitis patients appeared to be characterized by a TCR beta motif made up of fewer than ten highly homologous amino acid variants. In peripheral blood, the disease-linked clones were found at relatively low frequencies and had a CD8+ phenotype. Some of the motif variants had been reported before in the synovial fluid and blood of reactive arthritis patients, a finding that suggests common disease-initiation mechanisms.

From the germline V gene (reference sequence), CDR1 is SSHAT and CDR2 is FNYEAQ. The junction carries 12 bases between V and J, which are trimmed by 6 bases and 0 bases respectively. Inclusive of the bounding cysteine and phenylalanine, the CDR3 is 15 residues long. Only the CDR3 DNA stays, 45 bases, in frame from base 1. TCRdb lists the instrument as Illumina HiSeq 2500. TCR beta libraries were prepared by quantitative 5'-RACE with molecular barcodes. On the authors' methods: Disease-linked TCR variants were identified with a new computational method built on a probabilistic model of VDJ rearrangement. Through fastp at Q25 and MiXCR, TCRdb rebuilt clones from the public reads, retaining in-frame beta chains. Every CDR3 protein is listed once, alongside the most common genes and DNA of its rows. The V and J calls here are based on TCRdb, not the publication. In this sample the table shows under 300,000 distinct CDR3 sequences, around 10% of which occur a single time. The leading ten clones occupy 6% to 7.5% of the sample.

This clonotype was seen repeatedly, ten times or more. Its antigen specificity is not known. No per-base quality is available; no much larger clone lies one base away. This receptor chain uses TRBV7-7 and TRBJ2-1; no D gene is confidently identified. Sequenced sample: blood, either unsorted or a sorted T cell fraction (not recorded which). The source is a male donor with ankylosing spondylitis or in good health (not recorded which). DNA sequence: TGTGCCAGCAGTCCTCACGAGAGCTCCTACAATGAGCAGTTCTTC. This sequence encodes CASSPHESSYNEQFF.